This T cell receptor beta chain was sequenced in a study of beta chain features in type 1 diabetes. Regarding the study as a whole: Shorter TCRB CDR3s, moderately but significantly so, marked every one of the four CD4+ subsets in Type 1 diabetes patients. The naive, central memory and Treg TCRB repertoires of patients appeared to be more similar to one another than those of healthy donors.

This clone was seen just once. Its antigen remains unidentified. CD45RO/CCR7/CD25/CD127/CD95/CD27 separated CD4+ naive, central memory, regulatory and stem cell-like memory cells by sorting. All sorted populations exceeded 95% purity. The isolated RNA, all of it, was reverse transcribed, so expressed TCRB transcripts were what got sequenced. Sequencing was performed with immunoSEQ multiplex PCR; in TCRdb, only in-frame clones are kept and a portion is missing. Of 600,000 to 700,000 clones in the sample, over 10% were seen once. The sequenced material came from naive CD4+ T cells from blood. The receptor's source is a young man with type 1 diabetes.

As DNA, the CDR3 is TGTGCCAGCAGCTTAGGGGCTCAGAAAGAGACCCAGTACTTC. It yields the protein CASSLGAQKETQYF. The gene calls are TRBV7-9 and TRBJ2-5; D gene unclear. The germline V gene has CDR1 SEHNR and CDR2 FQNEAQ (reference sequence). The V end lost 1 base, the J end lost 3 bases, and 9 bases lay between the germline ends. The CDR3 consists of 14 residues.